Below are 25 T cell receptor beta chains sequenced from a single sample in a study of T cells after yellow fever vaccination. TCRdb independently ran MiXCR on the 5' RACE reads; one entry per CDR3 protein. There are roughly 120,000 distinct CDR3 sequences in the sample; 7.4% occur only once, and around 2.5% lies in the top ten. Here the sequenced sample was CD4+ T cells sorted from PBMCs, taken 10 to 11 days after the first yellow fever vaccination. These receptors were collected from a young man who received the YFV17D yellow fever vaccine.

This clonotype was recorded many times. The V gene is TRBV5-1, the J gene TRBJ1-6; D is undetermined. This CDR3 is built from 15 residues. Germline V gene sequence: CDR1 SGHRS, CDR2 YFSETQ. The V and J ends lost 5 bases and 7 bases respectively, with 16 bases between them. CDR3 DNA sequence: TGCGCCAGCAGGACTGCACGATCACGGAATTCACCCCTCCACTTT. The encoded protein is CASRTARSRNSPLHF.

There are many counts of this clonotype. The chain carries TRBV4-3 and TRBJ1-5; possible D gene TRBD1, 5 bases. CDR3 size: 15 residues. Trimming took off 0 bases at V and 2 bases at J, with 8 bases between the two ends. The germline CDR1 and CDR2 sequences are LGHNA and YSLEER. CDR3 region: CASSQDSRGNQPQHF. DNA for the CDR3: TGCGCCAGCAGCCAAGATAGCAGGGGCAATCAGCCCCAGCATTTT.

This clonotype was seen many times. This chain connects TRBV28 to TRBJ2-3; D is undetermined. This CDR3 is 12 amino acids long. V lost 6 bases and J lost 8, with 12 bases in between. The V gene's germline CDR1 is MDHEN and CDR2 SYDVKM. Here the CDR3 reads CASSQDPGTQYF. The CDR3 nucleotides are TGTGCCAGCAGCCAAGACCCTGGTACGCAGTATTTT.

This clonotype came up many times. This chain's CDR3 is CASSAGTGGNAFF. CDR3 nucleotides: TGCGCCAGCAGCGCTGGGACAGGGGGCAACGCTTTCTTT. The V call is TRBV5-1, the J call TRBJ1-1; 12 bases fit TRBD1. The CDR3 consists of 13 residues. The V and J ends lost 4 bases and 11 bases, in that order; junction bases with no gene match: 6. Germline V gene lookup returns CDR1 SGHRS and CDR2 YFSETQ.

At least ten counts were recorded for this clonotype. The chain links TRBV25-1 to TRBJ1-1; unclear D gene. The V end was cut by 3 bases, the J end by 7 bases, with 12 bases between. The germline CDR1 and CDR2 sequences are MGHDK and SYGVNS. CDR3 length equals 13 residues. CDR3 region: CASSDYPAGEAFF. The DNA for the CDR3 is TGTGCCAGCAGTGATTATCCCGCAGGTGAAGCTTTCTTT.

This clonotype was recorded at least ten times. This chain joins TRBV5-1 and TRBJ2-3; a possible D gene is TRBD2 (6 bases). The germline gives CDR1 SGHRS, CDR2 YFSETQ. The CDR3 extends over 15 amino acids. V was trimmed by 1 base and J by 2 bases, leaving 11 bases between them. The CDR3 spells CASSLTGVNTDTQYF. CDR3 DNA sequence: TGCGCCAGCAGCTTGACGGGGGTGAACACAGATACGCAGTATTTT.

DNA for the CDR3: TGCGCCAGCAGCTTGGGGACCCTAGTAGCCAAAAACATTCAGTACTTC. This translates into CASSLGTLVAKNIQYF. V gene TRBV5-1 combines with J gene TRBJ2-4; D remains unclear. Germline lookup yields CDR1 SGHRS and CDR2 YFSETQ. CDR3 length: 16 residues. V was shortened by 0 bases and J by 0 bases, with 10 bases between the two germline ends.

The gene calls are TRBV6-5 and TRBJ1-6, with D uncertain. Germline V gene lookup returns CDR1 MNHEY and CDR2 SVGAGI. Trimming stripped 6 bases from V and 3 bases from J, with 6 bases between. The CDR3 runs 13 residues. The CDR3 reads CASSQNYNSPLHF. The CDR3 bases are TGTGCCAGCAGCCAAAACTATAATTCACCCCTCCACTTT.

This clonotype has at least ten counts. The chain joins TRBV4-2 to TRBJ2-4; 9 bases agree with TRBD1. The CDR3 extends over 16 amino acids. The V segment lost 0 bases and the J segment 8 bases; nucleotides outside the gene matches: 8. CDR1 is LGHNA, CDR2 YNFKEQ, per germline. The CDR3 DNA follows: TGTGCCAGCAGCCAAGATAGGGGGGGACAGGGATACATTCAGTACTTC. This translates into CASSQDRGGQGYIQYF.

The sample holds many counts of this clonotype. The CDR3 bases are TGTGCCAGCAGCTTTCTAGCGGGGGTAATTGTGCAAGAGACCCAGTACTTC. Amino acid sequence: CASSFLAGVIVQETQYF. The genes are TRBV7-2 and TRBJ2-5, with TRBD2 matching 10 bases. This CDR3 is built from 17 residues. Germline CDR1 reads SGHTA; CDR2 reads FQGNSA. V gave up 3 bases and J gave up 2 bases; unmatched junction bases: 9.

This clonotype was picked up many times. This rearrangement joins TRBV2 to TRBJ1-6; no clear D gene. Trimming shortened V by 1 base and J by 9 bases, and 13 bases separated the two germline ends. Germline CDR1 and CDR2: SNHLY and FYNNEI. CDR3 length equals 15 residues. The CDR3 DNA sequence: TGTGCCAGCAGTGAAGTCGGAGGCGGTGGTTCACCCCTCCACTTT. Protein product: CASSEVGGGGSPLHF.

At least ten counts were recorded for this clonotype. This sequence joins TRBV4-3 and TRBJ2-2, with D perhaps matching TRBD1 (5 bases). The CDR3 covers 16 residues. The V end was cut by 0 bases, the J end by 5 bases, with 13 bases between. Germline lookup yields CDR1 LGHNA and CDR2 YSLEER. The CDR3 nucleotides read TGCGCCAGCAGCCAAGAAGGGGCGCAGTATACCGGGGAGCTGTTTTTT. This gives the protein CASSQEGAQYTGELFF.

This clonotype was picked up a small number of times. The chain links TRBV30 to TRBJ2-3; a possible D gene is TRBD2 (7 bases). The CDR3 covers 16 residues. CDR1 and CDR2 from the germline V gene are GTSNPN and SVGIG (reference sequence). The ends were cut back, 0 bases at V and 4 bases at J, with 17 bases in the middle. CDR3 sequence (DNA): TGTGCCTGGAGTGTACAGGGCGGGGGAACGCCAGATACGCAGTATTTT. Its protein product is CAWSVQGGGTPDTQYF.

This chain links TRBV11-2 with TRBJ2-5, with D perhaps TRBD1 (5 bases). V lost 3 bases, J lost 0 bases, and 14 bases lay in between. Germline-derived CDR1 and CDR2 are SGHAT and FQNNGV. This CDR3 comprises 16 residues. This chain's CDR3 is CASSFRQGPYQETQYF. CDR3 in DNA: TGTGCCAGCAGCTTTCGGCAGGGTCCGTACCAAGAGACCCAGTACTTC.

This clonotype was recorded many times. This chain joins TRBV12-3 or TRBV12-4 and TRBJ1-6; D unresolved. This CDR3 region has 13 residues. Between the trimmed V and J ends, which lost 6 bases and 6 bases, there was a span of 9 bases. As DNA, the CDR3 is TGTGCCAGCAGCTCCGACGCTAATTCACCCCTCCACTTT. Protein product: CASSSDANSPLHF.

This clonotype has more than one count but fewer than ten. The chain joins TRBV6-6 to TRBJ1-2; unclear D gene. CDR1 and CDR2 (germline): MNHNY, SVGAGI (reference sequence). This CDR3 comprises 10 residues. V was shortened by 6 bases and J by 2 bases, with 1 base between the two germline ends. DNA for the CDR3: TGTGCCAGCAGAAACTATGGCTACACCTTC. Its protein product is CASRNYGYTF.

This clonotype was seen repeatedly, ten times or more. CDR3 in amino acids: CSVAQGPRTEAFF. DNA for the CDR3: TGCAGCGTTGCACAGGGGCCGCGGACTGAAGCTTTCTTT. The rearrangement uses TRBV29-1 and TRBJ1-1; 7 bases line up with TRBD1. Germline values: CDR1 SQVTM, CDR2 ANQGSEA. V lost 4 bases, J lost 5 bases, and 7 bases stayed unmatched. The CDR3 sequence is 13 residues long.

This clonotype was observed many times. The chain links TRBV30 to TRBJ2-3, with 7 bases lining up with TRBD2. V dropped 2 bases and J dropped 2; count of bases not matched to a gene: 4. CDR1 is GTSNPN, CDR2 SVGIG, per germline (reference sequence). The CDR3 loop spans 14 amino acids. The CDR3 loop reads CAWSWGGYTDTQYF. CDR3 sequence (DNA): TGTGCCTGGAGTTGGGGGGGGTACACAGATACGCAGTATTTT.

Many counts were recorded for this clonotype. The gene calls are TRBV5-1 and TRBJ1-2; 7 bases are a match to TRBD1. Trimming cost V 4 bases and J 6 bases; bases outside gene matches: 6. The CDR3 is 13 amino acids. Germline assignment: CDR1 SGHRS and CDR2 YFSETQ. The CDR3 protein is CASSRDRDDGYTF. In DNA, the CDR3 is TGCGCCAGCAGCCGAGACAGGGACGATGGCTACACCTTC.

The table lists this clonotype with many counts. This chain connects TRBV7-2 to TRBJ2-1, with TRBD2 matching over 11 bases. This CDR3 spans 15 amino acids. Trimming cost V 8 bases and J 4 bases; bases outside gene matches: 7. Germline V lookup: CDR1 SGHTA, CDR2 FQGNSA. The CDR3 bases are TGTGCCAGCTCCCCACTAGCGGGGGCGTACAATGAGCAGTTCTTC. It translates to CASSPLAGAYNEQFF.

The sample holds many counts of this clonotype. V gene TRBV5-5 combines with J gene TRBJ1-5; 7 bases match TRBD1. This CDR3 region has 14 residues. With 1 base clipped from V and 6 bases from J, the junction kept 4 bases outside the gene matches. Germline V gene data show CDR1 as SGHKS and CDR2 as YYEKEE (reference sequence). The CDR3, as DNA: TGTGCCAGCAGCTTGAAGGGGGCACGTCAGCCCCAGCATTTT. Amino acids: CASSLKGARQPQHF.

This clonotype was detected only once. A single base separates this from a much larger clone, so it may be a read error. V gene TRBV3-1 combines with J gene TRBJ2-7; TRBD1 aligns across 8 bases. Germline-derived CDR1 and CDR2 are LGHDT and YNNKEL (reference sequence). The CDR3 is 16 amino acids. The CDR3 DNA reads as TGTGCCAGCAACCAAGATCATGACAGGGGTTTGGGCGAGCAGTACTTC. It codes for CASNQDHDRGLGEQYF.

This clonotype was observed many times. The chain couples TRBV7-2 to TRBJ1-2; the match to TRBD1 covers 8 bases. The germline gives CDR1 SGHTA, CDR2 FQGNSA. The CDR3 has 15 amino acids. After removal of 2 bases from V and 4 bases from J, the junction contained 6 bases not matched to a gene. The CDR3 DNA reads as TGTGCCAGCAGCTTAACGACAGGGGAGGCCTATGGCTACACCTTC. It specifies CASSLTTGEAYGYTF. The full variable domain, rest sourced from reference TRBV7-2 and TRBJ1-2, is GAGVSQSPSNKVTEKGKDVELRCDPISGHTALYWYRQSLGQGLEFLIYFQGNSAPDKSGLPSDRFSAERTGGSVSTLTIQRTQQEDSAVYLCASSLTTGEAYGYTFGSGTRLTVV.

This clonotype was observed many times. The chain joins TRBV10-3 to TRBJ2-3, with 12 bases aligning to TRBD2. V was clipped by 6 bases and J by 8 bases; unmatched bases: 12. The CDR3 consists of 16 residues. CDR1 and CDR2 (germline): ENHRY, SYGVKD. The CDR3 loop reads CAISGTSGLSGGTQYF. CDR3 sequence (DNA): TGTGCCATCAGCGGGACTAGCGGGTTATCAGGGGGTACGCAGTATTTT.

The table lists this clonotype with many counts. The chain carries TRBV5-1 and TRBJ2-2; tentative D call: TRBD2 (7 bases). Looked up from germline, CDR1 is SGHRS and CDR2 is YFSETQ. This CDR3 is 16 amino acids long. V was trimmed by 4 bases and J by 4 bases, leaving 17 bases between them. The CDR3 nucleotides are TGCGCCAGCAGCCCGGGGGGCGGGTCCTCCACCGGGGAGCTGTTTTTT. This translates into CASSPGGGSSTGELFF.